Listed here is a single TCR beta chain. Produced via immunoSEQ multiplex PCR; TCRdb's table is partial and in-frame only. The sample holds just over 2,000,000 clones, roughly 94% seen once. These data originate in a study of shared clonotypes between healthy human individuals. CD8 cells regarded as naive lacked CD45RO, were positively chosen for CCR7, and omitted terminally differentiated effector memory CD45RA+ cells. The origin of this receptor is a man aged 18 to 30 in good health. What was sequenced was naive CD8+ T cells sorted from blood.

CDR3 residues: CASRWRRGPDEQYF. DNA of the CDR3: TGTGCCAGCAGATGGCGCAGGGGGCCGGACGAGCAGTACTTC. The chain combines TRBV6-1 with TRBJ2-7, with 8 bases identical to TRBD1. Trimming cost V 6 bases and J 5 bases; bases outside gene matches: 9. The length of the CDR3 is 14 residues. Per germline, CDR1 MNHNS and CDR2 SASEGT.